The entry below gives a single T cell receptor (beta chain) sequence along with its context. As yet, its antigen is unknown. This CDR3 has 11 residues. The germline V gene has CDR1 SGHVS and CDR2 FQNEAQ. Researchers prepared the TRB cDNA libraries using 5' RACE with UMI labels. TCRdb re-analyzed the 5' RACE reads; it lists each CDR3 protein once, without DNA. The sample table includes about 150,000 distinct CDR3 sequences. This entry belongs to a study of CXCR3-negative and CXCR3-positive naive CD8 T cells. Findings of the study overall: For CXCR3-positive naive cells, TRB CDR3s were more hydrophobic than those of CXCR3-negative naive cells. Naive subsets were similarly diverse, while memory CD8+ repertoires were much less diverse.

This TCR derives from a human donor in good health. Some clones in this sample may be carry-over from other donors' samples. Sequencing was performed on naive CXCR3+ CD8+ T cells from blood. Subset noted: CD45RO-CCR7+CD27+CD95- naive CD8+ T cells expressing CXCR3 (TNR3+). The V call is TRBV7-8, the J call TRBJ2-1; as DNA is missing, the TRBD2 call by TCRdb cannot be tested. CDR3 region: CASSPSPEQFF.